This TCR beta chain was retrieved from a study of blood T cell repertoires in COVID-19 (dated by TCRdb to 2020 to 2022). Some background on the complete study: Samples covering the acute and convalescent phases of COVID-19 were provided by collaborators in the United States, Italy and Spain. The material from the prospective study consisted of cDNA or gDNA derived from T cells, B-cell-depleted T cells, or PBMCs. Subjects who had been exposed to COVID-19, were actively infected with it, or had recovered from it provided the deeply sampled blood TCRbeta repertoires that made up the dataset. The repertoires were released in a freely available public database intended as a resource for research on the immune response to SARS-CoV-2. The samples were drawn from the first 160 participants of the ongoing ImmuneRACE study and from more than 1,000 subjects provided by 6 global collaborators. Nearly every sample came with metadata listing a de-identified subject ID, COVID-19 status, age in years and sex. Where available, HLA class I and class II types were obtained from metadata supplied by the sample provider rather than from assay-based typing. What the work shows at the level of the full study, not this receptor alone: The amount of clinical and demographic metadata varied by source and participant and was provided uncurated.

Each collaborating institution followed its own protocols to collect whole blood in K2EDTA tubes. For TCRbeta analysis, collaborators shipped samples as frozen whole blood, isolated PBMCs, or DNA extracted from either of those sample types. V has 6 bases trimmed and J has 7 bases trimmed; junction bases matching no gene number 3. The CDR3, from cysteine to phenylalanine, totals 12 residues. Only the CDR3 portion is preserved as DNA: 36 bases, with reading frame beginning at the first base. About this clone itself: This receptor's antigen is unknown. No much larger clonotype is one base removed from it; base qualities were not supplied.

TCRbeta CDR3 regions were amplified from genomic DNA using the immunoSEQ Assay, a bias-controlled multiplex PCR. The source study handled its data this way. Within the assay, amplification of reference gene primers was used to estimate how many nucleated cells each sample contained. Sequence reads were collapsed and filtered to measure the absolute abundance of every unique TCRbeta CDR3 rearrangement. For each sample, productive Simpson clonality was calculated as the square root of Simpson's diversity index across productive rearrangements. As stored in TCRdb, this immuneACCESS dataset retains in-frame rearrangements with V and J assigned. A fraction of the clones does not appear; measured against another copy, unresolved V genes explain less than half of the discrepancy, and the remainder lacks a known reason. The V and J calls and clone size are taken from that table; D and trimming were inferred from the DNA. Within this sample are 100,000 to 150,000 clones, with about nine tenths of them counted one time only. 25% to 35% of the sample is in the top ten clones.

The source material was peripheral blood. This sequence uses TRBV12-3 or TRBV12-4 and TRBJ2-1, with TRBD2 identical over 7 junction bases. The receptor was derived from a woman in her 70s with acute or convalescent COVID-19. The CDR3 protein: CASRVGGNEQFF. The DNA is TGTGCCAGCAGGGTGGGGGGGAATGAGCAGTTCTTC.